One and the same sample provided the 20 T cell receptor beta chains below, sequenced in a study of T cells after yellow fever vaccination. TCRdb reanalysed the 5' RACE reads using MiXCR and keeps one entry per CDR3 protein. The profile shows around 180,000 distinct CDR3 sequences, 5.5% to 7.5% of them singletons. The input for sequencing was CD4+ T cells sorted from PBMCs, taken on the day of the first yellow fever vaccination. The receptors come from a young man who received the YFV17D yellow fever vaccine.

The sample holds a few counts of this clonotype. This rearrangement joins TRBV7-2 to TRBJ1-6; D uncertain. Per germline, CDR1 SGHTA and CDR2 FQGNSA. The CDR3 is made up of 17 amino acids. V lost 4 bases and J 2 bases, leaving 15 bases between the germline ends. CDR3 amino acids: CASSSAQALTYNSPLHF. For the CDR3, the DNA is TGTGCCAGCAGCTCGGCCCAGGCTTTAACCTATAATTCACCCCTCCACTTT.

This clonotype was detected a few times. The chain recombines TRBV3-1 with TRBJ1-1; tentatively, D is TRBD1 (5 bases). Trimming cost V 0 bases and J 3 bases, with 11 bases left between them. CDR1 and CDR2 from the germline V gene are LGHDT and YNNKEL (reference sequence). CDR3 length: 15 residues. As DNA, the CDR3 is TGTGCCAGCAGCCAAGAACGCAGGGCTGACACTGAAGCTTTCTTT. This codes for CASSQERRADTEAFF.

The CDR3 DNA follows: TGCAGTGCCCTGGGACAGGGGGGAGGCGAGCAGTACGTC. Translating it yields CSALGQGGGEQYV. The rearrangement joins TRBV20-1 to TRBJ2-7, with TRBD1 identical over 11 bases. After removal of 6 bases from V and 6 bases from J, the junction contained 7 bases not matched to a gene. Germline V CDR1 and CDR2: DFQATT, SNEGSKA (reference sequence). This CDR3 is 13 amino acids long.

Concerning this clonotype: This may be a read error: a much more frequent sequence differs by one nucleotide. CDR3 amino acids: CASSYGASGGNEQFF. CDR3 nucleotide sequence: TGTGCCAGCAGTTACGGGGCTAGCGGGGGCAATGAGCAGTTCTTC. The chain has TRBV6-5 and TRBJ2-1; 10 positions agree with TRBD2. Germline lookup yields CDR1 MNHEY and CDR2 SVGAGI. The CDR3 covers 15 residues. V was clipped by 2 bases and J by 6 bases; unmatched bases: 4.

This clonotype has more than one count but fewer than ten. The chain joins TRBV6-2 or TRBV6-3 to TRBJ2-7; maybe TRBD1 (5 bases). V was pared by 2 bases and J by 2 bases, with 16 bases between. The CDR3 runs to 16 residues. The germline V gene encodes CDR1 MNHEY and CDR2 SVGEGT. In DNA form, the CDR3 reads TGTGCCAGCAGTTACCCCCCAGGACATGGGCCCTACGAGCAGTACTTC. Amino acids: CASSYPPGHGPYEQYF.

This clonotype has just a few counts. The chain combines TRBV4-1 with TRBJ2-5; D is tentatively TRBD1 or TRBD2 (5 bases each). Trimming left V 1 base short and J 3 bases short, with 15 bases between. This CDR3 region has 16 residues. Germline V lookup: CDR1 MGHRA, CDR2 YSYEKL. The CDR3 is CASSQGQARGEETQYF. In DNA form, the CDR3 reads TGCGCCAGCAGCCAAGGGCAGGCGAGGGGAGAAGAGACCCAGTACTTC.

The rearrangement uses TRBV2 and TRBJ2-1; TRBD1 agrees at 12 bases. Germline values: CDR1 SNHLY, CDR2 FYNNEI. J lost 9 bases, V lost 8 bases, and 8 bases had no gene match. The CDR3 sequence is 14 residues long. CDR3 amino acids: CASVRDRGPGEQFF. CDR3 sequence (DNA): TGTGCCAGCGTCCGGGACAGGGGGCCGGGTGAGCAGTTCTTC.

This clonotype was detected a few times. CDR3 bases: TGTGCCAGCAGCGTTTCTGGAGGACAGGGATCTACAGATACGCAGTATTTT. It yields the protein CASSVSGGQGSTDTQYF. The chain recombines TRBV9 with TRBJ2-3; TRBD1 matches 8 bases. The CDR3 totals 17 residues. V was clipped by 2 bases and J by 3 bases; unmatched bases: 11. The V gene's germline CDR1 is SGDLS and CDR2 YYNGEE. The complete variable domain, with remaining parts taken from reference TRBV9 and TRBJ2-3, reads DSGVTQTPKHLITATGQRVTLRCSPRSGDLSVYWYQQSLDQGLQFLIQYYNGEERAKGNILERFSAQQFPDLHSELNLSSLELGDSALYFCASSVSGGQGSTDTQYFGPGTRLTVL.

Many counts were recorded for this clonotype. The chain employs TRBV12-3 or TRBV12-4 and TRBJ2-3; 7 bases align to TRBD1. V lost 6 bases and J lost 1; bases outside the gene matches: 7. The CDR3 has 15 amino acids. This chain's CDR3 is CASSGRDRRTDTQYF. In DNA form, the CDR3 reads TGTGCCAGCAGCGGCCGGGACAGACGCACAGATACGCAGTATTTT.

Remarks on this clonotype: A much larger clone sits a single nucleotide away, making a read error possible. This sequence joins TRBV6-5 and TRBJ1-4; no firm D call. CDR3 length equals 10 residues. V was clipped by 6 bases and J by 14 bases, with 10 bases between them. The germline gives CDR1 MNHEY, CDR2 SVGAGI. The CDR3 coding sequence is TGTGCCAGCAGACAATCACGGCTGTTTTTT. This codes for CASRQSRLFF.

J is TRBJ2-6 and V is TRBV5-5; no definite D call. V shed 1 base and J shed 2 bases, with 7 bases lying between them. The germline V gene has CDR1 SGHKS and CDR2 YYEKEE (reference sequence). This CDR3 contains 15 residues. This CDR3 is CASSLRQTGANVLTF. The CDR3 DNA follows: TGTGCCAGCAGCTTGCGGCAGACTGGGGCCAACGTCCTGACTTTC.

This clonotype was detected many times. The V gene is TRBV14, the J gene TRBJ2-1; D uncertain. Trimming cost V 3 bases and J 0 bases, with 9 bases left between them. CDR1 and CDR2 (germline): SGHDN, FVKESK. The CDR3 spans 15 residues. This chain's CDR3 is CASSHGLDSYNEQFF. The CDR3 DNA reads as TGTGCCAGCAGCCATGGGCTTGACTCCTACAATGAGCAGTTCTTC.

This clonotype was seen repeatedly, ten times or more. V and J are TRBV7-9 and TRBJ2-2, with 7 bases matching TRBD1. The CDR3 spans 12 residues. V lost 11 bases and J lost 4; bases outside the gene matches: 4. In germline, CDR1 is SEHNR, CDR2 FQNEAQ (reference sequence). CDR3 protein: CAGDRATGELFF. In DNA, the CDR3 is TGTGCCGGTGACAGGGCCACCGGGGAGCTGTTTTTT.

The chain joins TRBV20-1 to TRBJ2-1; TRBD2 might be the D (5 bases). V was shortened by 4 bases and J by 3 bases, with 13 bases between the two germline ends. The CDR3 sequence is 14 residues long. The germline CDR1 and CDR2 sequences are DFQATT and SNEGSKA (reference sequence). The CDR3 DNA reads as TGCAGTGCTAAGGAGGCGATAAACTACAATGAGCAGTTCTTC. Translated: CSAKEAINYNEQFF.

This clonotype was recorded a few times. This chain links TRBV27 with TRBJ2-7; D gene uncertain. Germline V gene lookup returns CDR1 MNHEY and CDR2 SMNVEV (reference sequence). V was shortened by 6 bases and J by 4 bases, with 16 bases between the two germline ends. The CDR3 is made up of 14 amino acids. Here the CDR3 DNA reads TGTGCCAGCAGCCCCTCGGGTATCGGTTACGAGCAGTACTTC. This codes for CASSPSGIGYEQYF.

This clonotype was recorded a few times. The chain is built from TRBV6-5 and TRBJ2-1, with D maybe TRBD1 (5 bases). CDR3 length: 16 residues. Germline CDR1 and CDR2: MNHEY and SVGAGI. V was shortened by 2 bases and J by 6 bases, with 17 bases between the two germline ends. The chain's CDR3 is CASSYIGARMRNEQFF. The CDR3 DNA is TGTGCCAGCAGTTACATTGGGGCCCGTATGCGCAATGAGCAGTTCTTC.

In its sample, this clonotype was seen many times. The chain couples TRBV5-1 to TRBJ2-5; 13 nucleotides line up with TRBD2. V gave up 4 bases and J gave up 5 bases; unmatched junction bases: 5. Per the germline V gene, CDR1 is SGHRS and CDR2 is YFSETQ. The CDR3 spans 15 residues. The CDR3 protein is CASSTSGGAFETQYF. CDR3 sequence (DNA): TGCGCCAGCAGCACTAGCGGGGGGGCCTTTGAGACCCAGTACTTC. Full variable domain (rest looked up from reference TRBV5-1 and TRBJ2-5): KAGVTQTPRYLIKTRGQQVTLSCSPISGHRSVSWYQQTPGQGLQFLFEYFSETQRNKGNFPGRFSGRQFSNSRSEMNVSTLELGDSALYLCASSTSGGAFETQYFGPGTRLLVL.

Many counts were recorded for this clonotype. The rearrangement uses TRBV7-9 and TRBJ2-5; D gene ambiguous. CDR1 is SEHNR and CDR2 is FQNEAQ in the germline V gene (reference sequence). Trimming shortened V by 7 bases and J by 6 bases, and 9 bases separated the two germline ends. This CDR3 contains 11 residues. The CDR3 nucleotides read TGTGCCAGCACCAAAGATAAGACCCAGTACTTC. This translates into CASTKDKTQYF.

This clonotype was observed many times. The chain uses TRBV27 and TRBJ2-3; 7 nucleotides match TRBD2. The CDR3 loop spans 15 amino acids. Trimming at V came to 3 bases and at J to 4 bases, leaving 7 bases not matched to a gene. Germline CDR1 and CDR2: MNHEY and SMNVEV (reference sequence). CDR3 bases: TGTGCCAGCAGTTTCGGAAGCGGGGAAGCAGATACGCAGTATTTT. Translated: CASSFGSGEADTQYF.

This clonotype was observed many times. The rearrangement links TRBV5-6 to TRBJ1-3, with D uncertain. The CDR3 is 16 residues long. The germline V and J ends were trimmed by 0 bases and 1 base, with 11 bases remaining between them. Per the germline V gene, CDR1 is SGHDT and CDR2 is YYEEEE. The CDR3 protein is CASSLGPTSSGNTIYF. CDR3 bases: TGTGCCAGCAGCTTGGGGCCAACTAGTTCTGGAAACACCATATATTTT.